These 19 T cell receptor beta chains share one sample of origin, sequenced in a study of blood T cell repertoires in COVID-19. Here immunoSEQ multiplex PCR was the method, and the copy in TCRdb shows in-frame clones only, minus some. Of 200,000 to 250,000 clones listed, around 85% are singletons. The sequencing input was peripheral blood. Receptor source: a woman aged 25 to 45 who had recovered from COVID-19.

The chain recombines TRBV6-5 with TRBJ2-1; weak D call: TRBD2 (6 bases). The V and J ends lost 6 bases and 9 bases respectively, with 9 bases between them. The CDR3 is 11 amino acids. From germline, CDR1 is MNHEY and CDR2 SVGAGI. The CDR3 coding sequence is TGTGCCAGCAGCCACGGGGGTGAGCAGTTCTTC. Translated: CASSHGGEQFF.

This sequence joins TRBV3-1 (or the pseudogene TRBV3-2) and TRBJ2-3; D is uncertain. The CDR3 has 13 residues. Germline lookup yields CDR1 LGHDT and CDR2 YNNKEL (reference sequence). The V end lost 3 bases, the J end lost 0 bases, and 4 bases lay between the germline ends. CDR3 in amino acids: CASSHPSTDTQYF. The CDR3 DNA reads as TGTGCCAGCAGCCATCCTAGCACAGATACGCAGTATTTT.

CDR3 DNA: TGTGCCAGCAGTTCTTTCGGATCGGGGGGGCTATACAATGAGCAGTTCTTC. Translated, it gives CASSSFGSGGLYNEQFF. The chain couples TRBV6-2 or TRBV6-3 to TRBJ2-1; 8 bases match TRBD2. V lost 4 bases to trimming and J lost 4 bases; unmatched junction nucleotides: 12. Germline values: CDR1 MNHEY, CDR2 SVGEGT. The CDR3 contains 17 residues.

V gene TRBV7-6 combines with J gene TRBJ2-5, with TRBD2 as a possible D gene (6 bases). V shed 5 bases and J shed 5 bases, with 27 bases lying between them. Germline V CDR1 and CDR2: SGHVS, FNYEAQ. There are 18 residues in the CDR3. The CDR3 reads CASSLDLQWLRGTETQYF. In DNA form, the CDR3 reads TGTGCCAGCAGCCTAGACCTTCAGTGGCTGCGGGGCACGGAGACCCAGTACTTC.

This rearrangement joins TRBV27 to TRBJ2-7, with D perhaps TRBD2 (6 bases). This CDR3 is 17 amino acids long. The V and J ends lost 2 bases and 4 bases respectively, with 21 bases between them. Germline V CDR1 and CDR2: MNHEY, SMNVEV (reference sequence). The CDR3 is CASSLLPAGTTSYEQYF. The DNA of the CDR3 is TGTGCCAGCAGTTTACTACCCGCGGGGACCACCTCTTACGAGCAGTACTTC.

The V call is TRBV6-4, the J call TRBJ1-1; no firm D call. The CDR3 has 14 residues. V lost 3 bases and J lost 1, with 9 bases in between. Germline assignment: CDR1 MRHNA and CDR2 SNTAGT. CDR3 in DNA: TGTGCCAGCAGTGAAGAGGCAACGAACACTGAAGCTTTCTTT. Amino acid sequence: CASSEEATNTEAFF.

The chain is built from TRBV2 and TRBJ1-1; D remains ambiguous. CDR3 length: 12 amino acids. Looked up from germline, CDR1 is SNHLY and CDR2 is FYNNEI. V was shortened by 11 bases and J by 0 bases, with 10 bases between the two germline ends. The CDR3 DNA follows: TGTGCCTGCGGCCGGATGAACACTGAAGCTTTCTTT. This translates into CACGRMNTEAFF.

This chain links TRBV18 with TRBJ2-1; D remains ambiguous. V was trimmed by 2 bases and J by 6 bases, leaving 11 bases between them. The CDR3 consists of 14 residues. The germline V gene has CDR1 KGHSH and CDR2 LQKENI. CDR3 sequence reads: CASSPKESINEQFF. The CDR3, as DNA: TGTGCCAGCTCACCAAAGGAGAGTATCAATGAGCAGTTCTTC.

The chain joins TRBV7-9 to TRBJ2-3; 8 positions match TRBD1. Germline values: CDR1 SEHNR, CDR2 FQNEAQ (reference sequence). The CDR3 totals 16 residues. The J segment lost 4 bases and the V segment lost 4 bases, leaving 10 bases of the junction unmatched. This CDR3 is CASSSSQGARSDTQYF. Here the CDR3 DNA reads TGTGCCAGCAGCTCCTCTCAGGGGGCGAGGTCAGATACGCAGTATTTT. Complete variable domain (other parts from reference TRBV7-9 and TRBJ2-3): DTGVSQNPRHKITKRGQNVTFRCDPISEHNRLYWYRQTLGQGPEFLTYFQNEAQLEKSRLLSDRFSAERPKGSFSTLEIQRTEQGDSAMYLCASSSSQGARSDTQYFGPGTRLTVL.

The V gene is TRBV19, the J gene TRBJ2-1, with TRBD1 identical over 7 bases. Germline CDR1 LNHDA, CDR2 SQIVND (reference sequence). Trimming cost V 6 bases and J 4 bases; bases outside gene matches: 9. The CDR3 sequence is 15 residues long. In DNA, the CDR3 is TGTGCCAGTAGGCAAGACAGGGATGAATACAATGAGCAGTTCTTC. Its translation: CASRQDRDEYNEQFF.

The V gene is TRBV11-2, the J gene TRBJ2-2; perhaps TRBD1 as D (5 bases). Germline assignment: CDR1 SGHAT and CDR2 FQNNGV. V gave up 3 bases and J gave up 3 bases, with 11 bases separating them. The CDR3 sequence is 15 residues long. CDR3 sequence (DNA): TGTGCCAGCAGCTTGGTTGCAGGGTACACCGGGGAGCTGTTTTTT. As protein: CASSLVAGYTGELFF.

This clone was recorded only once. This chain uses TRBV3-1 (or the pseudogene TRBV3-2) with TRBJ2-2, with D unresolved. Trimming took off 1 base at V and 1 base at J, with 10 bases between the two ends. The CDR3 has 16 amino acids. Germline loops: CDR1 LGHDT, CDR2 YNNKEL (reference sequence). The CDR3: CASSQGAARNTGELFF. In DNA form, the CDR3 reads TGTGCCAGCAGCCAAGGGGCCGCGAGGAACACCGGGGAGCTGTTTTTT.

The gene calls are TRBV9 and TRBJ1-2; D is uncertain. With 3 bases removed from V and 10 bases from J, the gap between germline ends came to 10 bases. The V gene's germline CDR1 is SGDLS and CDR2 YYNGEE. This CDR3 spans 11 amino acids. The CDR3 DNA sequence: TGTGCCAGCAGCGGAGTATCTGTCTACACCTTC. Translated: CASSGVSVYTF.

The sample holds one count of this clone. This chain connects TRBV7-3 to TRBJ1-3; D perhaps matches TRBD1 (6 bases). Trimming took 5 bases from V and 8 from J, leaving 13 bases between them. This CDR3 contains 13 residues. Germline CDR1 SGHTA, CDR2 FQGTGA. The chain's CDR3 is CASSPGQGDTIYF. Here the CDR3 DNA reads TGTGCCAGCAGCCCGGGACAAGGAGACACCATATATTTT.

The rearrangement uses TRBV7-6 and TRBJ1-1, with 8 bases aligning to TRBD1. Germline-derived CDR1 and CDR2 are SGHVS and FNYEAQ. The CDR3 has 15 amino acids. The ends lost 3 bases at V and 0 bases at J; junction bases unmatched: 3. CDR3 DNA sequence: TGTGCCAGCAGCTTGACAGGGGACATGAACACTGAAGCTTTCTTT. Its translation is CASSLTGDMNTEAFF.

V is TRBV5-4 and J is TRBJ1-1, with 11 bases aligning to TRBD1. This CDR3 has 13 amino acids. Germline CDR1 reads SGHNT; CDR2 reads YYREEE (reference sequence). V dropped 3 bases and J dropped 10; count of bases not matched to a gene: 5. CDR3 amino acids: CASSSDRGRGAFF. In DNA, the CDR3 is TGTGCCAGCAGCTCGGACAGGGGGCGCGGAGCTTTCTTT.

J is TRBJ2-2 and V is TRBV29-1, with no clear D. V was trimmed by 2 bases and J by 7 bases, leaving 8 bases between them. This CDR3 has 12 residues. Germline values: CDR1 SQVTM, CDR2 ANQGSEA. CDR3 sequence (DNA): TGCAGCGTTGAAACAGCCGGCGGGGAGCTGTTTTTT. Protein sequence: CSVETAGGELFF.

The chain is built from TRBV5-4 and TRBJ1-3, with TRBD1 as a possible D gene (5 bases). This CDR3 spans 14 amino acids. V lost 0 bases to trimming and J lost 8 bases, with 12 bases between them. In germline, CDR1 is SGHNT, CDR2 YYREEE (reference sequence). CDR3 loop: CASSLGGDSDTIYF. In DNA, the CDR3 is TGTGCCAGCAGCTTGGGGGGGGATTCGGACACCATATATTTT.

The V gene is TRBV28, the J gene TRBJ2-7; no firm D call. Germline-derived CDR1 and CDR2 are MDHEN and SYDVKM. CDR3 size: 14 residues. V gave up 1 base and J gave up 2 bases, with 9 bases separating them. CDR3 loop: CASSLLSSAYEQYF. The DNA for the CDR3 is TGTGCCAGCAGTTTATTATCGTCGGCCTACGAGCAGTACTTC.